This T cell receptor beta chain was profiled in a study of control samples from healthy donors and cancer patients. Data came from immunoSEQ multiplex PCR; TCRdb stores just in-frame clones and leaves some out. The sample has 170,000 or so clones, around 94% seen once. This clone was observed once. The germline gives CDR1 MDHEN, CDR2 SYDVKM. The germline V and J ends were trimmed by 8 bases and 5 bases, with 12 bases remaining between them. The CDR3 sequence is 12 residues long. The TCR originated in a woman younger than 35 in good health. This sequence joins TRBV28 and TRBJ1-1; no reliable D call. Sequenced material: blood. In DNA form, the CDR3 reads TGTGCCAGCTATTACCGGAATACTGAAGCTTTCTTT. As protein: CASYYRNTEAFF.